The subject of this entry is one T cell receptor (beta chain). Some clones are missing from TCRdb's copy, which holds only in-frame ones; the method was immunoSEQ multiplex PCR. Of more than 300,000 clones listed, around 90% are singletons. Germline CDR1 is MGHDK and CDR2 is SYGVNS. The length of the CDR3 is 16 residues. V lost 4 bases, J lost 2 bases, and 7 bases stayed unmatched. These data originate in a study of blood T cell repertoires in COVID-19. Study overall: Samples of COVID-19 (acute and convalescent) were obtained from the United States, Italy and Spain. PBMCs, B-cell-depleted T cells, or T cells provided the cDNA or gDNA that made up the material.

The rearrangement joins TRBV25-1 to TRBJ2-5, with 10 bases identical to TRBD1. Material: peripheral blood. The clonotype originates from a woman under 30 who had recovered from COVID-19. CDR3 DNA: TGTGCCAGCAGTGTCGCCTCGGGACAGGGGCAAGAGACCCAGTACTTC. This gives the protein CASSVASGQGQETQYF.